This T cell receptor beta chain was identified in a study of blood T cell repertoires in COVID-19. Study-wide context: The study drew acute and convalescent COVID-19 samples from the United States, Italy and Spain.

The table came from immunoSEQ multiplex PCR; TCRdb's copy has only in-frame clones and leaves some out. The data contain more than 60,000 clones, around 90% of them singletons. The TCR comes from a human donor in a cohort sampled during active COVID-19. The sequenced sample was peripheral blood.

The CDR3 bases are TGTGCCAGCAGCCAAGATGCGGGGGCGCGAGGCACTGAAGCTTTCTTT. It codes for CASSQDAGARGTEAFF. The V call is TRBV14, the J call TRBJ1-1; D possibly corresponds to TRBD1 (6 bases). V lost 0 bases and J 4 bases, leaving 15 bases between the germline ends. CDR1 SGHDN and CDR2 FVKESK come from the germline V gene. This CDR3 has 16 residues.